Following are 13 T cell receptor beta chains from one sample sequenced in a study of blood T cell repertoires in COVID-19. Repertoires were generated with immunoSEQ multiplex PCR, while TCRdb's copy carries only in-frame clones and drops some. Altogether about 170,000 clones are present, approximately 87% being singletons, with the ten largest covering roughly 9.7%. The sequencing input was peripheral blood. These TCRs come from a woman in her sixties with COVID-19, enrolled during active disease.

The rearrangement joins TRBV5-1 to TRBJ2-2; D perhaps matches TRBD2 (5 bases). Germline values: CDR1 SGHRS, CDR2 YFSETQ. V dropped 1 base and J dropped 4 bases, with 14 bases sitting between them. CDR3 size: 16 residues. The CDR3 bases are TGCGCCAGCAGCTTGTCTCAATCCGGGGTCACCGGGGAGCTGTTTTTT. Amino acid sequence: CASSLSQSGVTGELFF. The full variable domain, completed using reference TRBV5-1 and TRBJ2-2, is KAGVTQTPRYLIKTRGQQVTLSCSPISGHRSVSWYQQTPGQGLQFLFEYFSETQRNKGNFPGRFSGRQFSNSRSEMNVSTLELGDSALYLCASSLSQSGVTGELFFGEGSRLTVL.

The rearrangement uses TRBV4-1 and TRBJ2-1, with a possible D match to TRBD1 (5 bases). The germline V gene encodes CDR1 MGHRA and CDR2 YSYEKL. The V gene lost 5 bases and the J gene lost 7 bases, with 12 bases spanning the gap. The CDR3 contains 13 residues. CDR3 sequence reads: CASSGQGTNEQFF. In DNA form, the CDR3 reads TGCGCCAGCAGCGGTCAGGGTACGAATGAGCAGTTCTTC.

This chain links TRBV9 with TRBJ2-7; D is perhaps TRBD2 (6 bases). The length of the CDR3 is 13 residues. The germline V gene has CDR1 SGDLS and CDR2 YYNGEE. The V end was cut by 3 bases, the J end by 3 bases, with 10 bases between. For the CDR3, the DNA is TGTGCCAGCAGCGCCTCGGAGGGCTACGAGCAGTACTTC. Its translation: CASSASEGYEQYF.

The gene calls are TRBV30 and TRBJ1-4; a possible D gene is TRBD1 (5 bases). V was cut by 2 bases and J by 7 bases, with 14 bases left in between. Germline CDR1 is GTSNPN and CDR2 is SVGIG (reference sequence). The CDR3 consists of 14 residues. In DNA, the CDR3 is TGTGCCTGGAGTACGGGGGGGGGAGCTGAAAAACTGTTTTTT. Translated: CAWSTGGGAEKLFF.

In the case of this clone: One end of the junction does not line up with germline, which may come from a read error. Here the CDR3 DNA reads TGTGCTAGCAGCAAAGACTTAGGCAGTGAAAAACTGTTTTTT. This encodes CASSKDLGSEKLFF. The chain uses TRBV7-7 and TRBJ1-4; no clear D gene. Germline CDR1 reads SSHAT; CDR2 reads FNYEAQ (reference sequence). This CDR3 is built from 14 residues.

J is TRBJ2-7 and V is TRBV7-3; 7 nucleotides agree with TRBD1. V shed 5 bases and J 2 bases; nucleotides not matched to a gene: 3. This CDR3 is 13 amino acids long. From germline, CDR1 is SGHTA and CDR2 FQGTGA. The CDR3 here is CASSPDRAYEQYF. The CDR3 nucleotides are TGTGCCAGCAGCCCCGACAGGGCCTACGAGCAGTACTTC.

The V and J genes are TRBV4-3 and TRBJ1-3, with D unresolved. Per the germline V gene, CDR1 is LGHNA and CDR2 is YSLEER. Trimming removed 4 bases at V and 0 bases at J, with 13 bases between. The CDR3 is 16 amino acids. DNA of the CDR3: TGCGCCAGCAGCCTCGGCAGGCCCAACTCTGGAAACACCATATATTTT. It specifies CASSLGRPNSGNTIYF.

The chain is built from TRBV6-2 or TRBV6-3 and TRBJ2-7, with 12 positions matching TRBD2. Germline CDR1 and CDR2: MNHEY and SVGEGT. After removal of 0 bases from V and 2 bases from J, the junction contained 11 bases not matched to a gene. The CDR3 runs 19 residues. The CDR3 nucleotides are TGTGCCAGCAGTTACTCGGTTCTAGCGGGAGGGCCAGTACCCTACGAGCAGTACTTC. Translated, it gives CASSYSVLAGGPVPYEQYF.

The rearrangement links TRBV7-9 to TRBJ2-4, with TRBD2 as a possible D gene (7 bases). V was clipped by 1 base and J by 2 bases, with 18 bases between them. The germline CDR1 and CDR2 sequences are SEHNR and FQNEAQ (reference sequence). The length of the CDR3 is 18 residues. This CDR3 is CASSLGGGVLAPKNIQYF. The CDR3 DNA sequence: TGTGCCAGCAGCTTAGGAGGGGGGGTACTAGCTCCCAAAAACATTCAGTACTTC.

The chain employs TRBV5-6 and TRBJ1-5; 8 bases align to TRBD1. Germline trimming cut 4 bases from V and 4 bases from J; bases unmatched to any gene: 10. The CDR3 spans 16 residues. In germline, CDR1 is SGHDT, CDR2 YYEEEE. In nucleotides, the CDR3 is TGTGCCAGCAGCAAGGGACAGGCAGAGTTAAATCAGCCCCAGCATTTT. This sequence encodes CASSKGQAELNQPQHF.

The chain combines TRBV7-8 with TRBJ2-1; D is possibly TRBD1 (5 bases). This CDR3 spans 17 amino acids. V was shortened by 5 bases and J by 2 bases, with 19 bases between the two germline ends. Germline values: CDR1 SGHVS, CDR2 FQNEAQ. In DNA form, the CDR3 reads TGTGCCAGCAGCATTCCTAGGCAGGGCCTACCCTACAATGAGCAGTTCTTC. Translating gives CASSIPRQGLPYNEQFF.

The chain couples TRBV19 to TRBJ1-2; 10 bases line up with TRBD1. This CDR3 contains 15 residues. The germline gives CDR1 LNHDA, CDR2 SQIVND (reference sequence). After removal of 2 bases from V and 7 bases from J, the junction contained 7 bases not matched to a gene. The CDR3 loop is CASSISRDRGPGYTF. The CDR3 bases are TGTGCCAGTAGTATATCTAGAGACAGGGGGCCTGGCTACACCTTC.

V gene TRBV4-2 combines with J gene TRBJ2-3, with D maybe TRBD1 (6 bases). The CDR3 loop spans 16 amino acids. Trimming shortened V by 1 base and J by 3 bases, and 14 bases separated the two germline ends. CDR1 is LGHNA and CDR2 is YNFKEQ in the germline V gene. Here the CDR3 reads CASSQGQGWETDTQYF. The CDR3 region has the DNA TGTGCCAGCAGCCAAGGCCAGGGGTGGGAAACAGATACGCAGTATTTT.